This is a list of T cell receptor beta chains from one sample in a study of shared clonotypes between healthy human individuals. The data were produced by immunoSEQ multiplex PCR, yet TCRdb's version contains in-frame clones alone and is incomplete. The table lists fewer than 600,000 clones, around 77% of them singletons, with around 11% in the top ten. The sequenced sample consisted of PBMCs. These receptor sequences come from a middle-aged woman in good health. Some clones in this sample may be carry-over from other donors' samples. Each CDR3 is given with its conserved first and last residue. The order of the fields is J gene, V gene, clone size, D gene, CDR3 DNA, CDR3 protein. A D gene is named only where the DNA matches it firmly. The listing skips clone size in some rows; elsewhere it reads once, few, many or a size class.

J gene: TRBJ2-5
V gene: TRBV4-2
clone size: NA
D gene: TRBD2
CDR3 DNA: TGTGCCAGCAGCCAAGGGGAAGGCGGGAGAGAGACCCAGTACTTC
CDR3 protein: CASSQGEGGRETQYF

J gene: TRBJ2-3
V gene: TRBV4-3
clone size: NA
D gene: NA
CDR3 DNA: TGCGCCAGCAGCCAAGACGGGCGTATAGGCGATACGCAGTATTTT
CDR3 protein: CASSQDGRIGDTQYF

J gene: TRBJ2-7
V gene: TRBV5-1
clone size: many
D gene: NA
CDR3 DNA: TGCGCCAGCAGCGTGAGGGGTTCCTACGAGCAGTACTTC
CDR3 protein: CASSVRGSYEQYF

J gene: TRBJ2-7
V gene: TRBV11-2
clone size: NA
D gene: TRBD1
CDR3 DNA: TGTGCCAGCAGCTTAGGCCCTACCAGGGGGAAGGGCGAGCAGTACTTC
CDR3 protein: CASSLGPTRGKGEQYF

J gene: TRBJ2-5
V gene: TRBV18
clone size: NA
D gene: NA
CDR3 DNA: TGTGCCAGCTCACCCCAGGGGGAGACCCAGTACTTC
CDR3 protein: CASSPQGETQYF

J gene: TRBJ1-1
V gene: TRBV19
clone size: many
D gene: TRBD1
CDR3 DNA: TGTGCCAGTAGGATCGGGTCCGGGACAGGGCCCACTGAAGCTTTCTTT
CDR3 protein: CASRIGSGTGPTEAFF

J gene: TRBJ1-1
V gene: TRBV4-3
clone size: many
D gene: NA
CDR3 DNA: TGCGCCAGCAGCCAAGATAACAGGGCAGGCACTGAAGCTTTCTTT
CDR3 protein: CASSQDNRAGTEAFF

J gene: TRBJ2-5
V gene: TRBV30
clone size: NA
D gene: TRBD2
CDR3 DNA: TGTGCCTGGAGGCCGGCCTGGCGGGAGCAAGAGACCCAGTACTTC
CDR3 protein: CAWRPAWREQETQYF

J gene: TRBJ2-5
V gene: TRBV5-1
clone size: once
D gene: TRBD1
CDR3 DNA: TGCGCCAGCAGCCCCTACGGGGGACAGGGGGGCCAAGAGACCCAGTACTTC
CDR3 protein: CASSPYGGQGGQETQYF

J gene: TRBJ1-1
V gene: TRBV9
clone size: NA
D gene: NA
CDR3 DNA: TGTGCCAGCAGCGTAGGGGGGGCCACTGAAGCTTTCTTT
CDR3 protein: CASSVGGATEAFF

J gene: TRBJ1-2
V gene: TRBV18
clone size: once
D gene: NA
CDR3 DNA: TGTGCCAGCTCACCAGAGGCAGGGTCTAATCAAAACTATGGCTACACCTTC
CDR3 protein: CASSPEAGSNQNYGYTF

J gene: TRBJ2-7
V gene: TRBV7-3
clone size: NA
D gene: NA
CDR3 DNA: TGTGCCAGCAGCTTGGTGGACGAGCAGTACTTC
CDR3 protein: CASSLVDEQYF

J gene: TRBJ2-6
V gene: TRBV27
clone size: NA
D gene: NA
CDR3 DNA: TGTGCCAGCAGTACCCGGACAGCCCTCTCTGGGGCCAACGTCCTGACTTTC
CDR3 protein: CASSTRTALSGANVLTF

J gene: TRBJ2-2
V gene: TRBV15
clone size: once
D gene: NA
CDR3 DNA: TGTGCCACCAGCAGAGACCCAGGGAGAAACACCGGGGAGCTGTTTTTT
CDR3 protein: CATSRDPGRNTGELFF

J gene: TRBJ2-7
V gene: TRBV5-6
clone size: NA
D gene: NA
CDR3 DNA: TGTGCCAGCAGCCGTGATTATCGTGGGGCCTACGAGCAGTACTTC
CDR3 protein: CASSRDYRGAYEQYF

J gene: TRBJ2-3
V gene: TRBV7-2
clone size: NA
D gene: TRBD2
CDR3 DNA: TGTGCCAGCAGCTTAGGACTAGCGGGACCCACAGATACGCAGTATTTT
CDR3 protein: CASSLGLAGPTDTQYF

J gene: TRBJ1-5
V gene: TRBV28
clone size: many
D gene: TRBD1
CDR3 DNA: TGTGCCAGCAGTTTCACCATCTACAGGGGGCCTACTCAGCCCCAGCATTTT
CDR3 protein: CASSFTIYRGPTQPQHF

J gene: TRBJ2-1
V gene: TRBV15
clone size: NA
D gene: NA
CDR3 DNA: TGTGCCACCAGCACCTCCGTTCGGAGCTACAATGAGCAGTTCTTC
CDR3 protein: CATSTSVRSYNEQFF

J gene: TRBJ1-1
V gene: TRBV7-6
clone size: NA
D gene: TRBD1
CDR3 DNA: TGTGCCAGCAGCTTAACAGGGGGTAAGGGTGAAGCTTTCTTT
CDR3 protein: CASSLTGGKGEAFF

J gene: TRBJ1-3
V gene: TRBV7-2
clone size: NA
D gene: NA
CDR3 DNA: TGTGCCAGCAGCTTAGTCCCCCAGGGAAATTTTGGAAACACCATATATTTT
CDR3 protein: CASSLVPQGNFGNTIYF

J gene: TRBJ1-1
V gene: TRBV27
clone size: NA
D gene: TRBD1
CDR3 DNA: TGTGCCAGCAGTCCCAACAGGGGAGTTAACACTGAAGCTTTCTTT
CDR3 protein: CASSPNRGVNTEAFF

J gene: TRBJ2-1
V gene: TRBV7-7
clone size: NA
D gene: TRBD2
CDR3 DNA: TGTGCTAGCAGCTCCACGGGACTAGCGGGAGTCAATGAGCAGTTCTTC
CDR3 protein: CASSSTGLAGVNEQFF

J gene: TRBJ2-1
V gene: TRBV6-1
clone size: NA
D gene: NA
CDR3 DNA: TGTGCCAGCAGTGAAGGGGTAGCTAGCTCCTACAATGAGCAGTTCTTC
CDR3 protein: CASSEGVASSYNEQFF

J gene: TRBJ2-7
V gene: TRBV15
clone size: NA
D gene: NA
CDR3 DNA: TGTGCCACCGCTGAACCGGGGCGAAGCCGCTACGAGCAGTACTTC
CDR3 protein: CATAEPGRSRYEQYF

J gene: TRBJ2-7
V gene: TRBV6-1
clone size: NA
D gene: TRBD2
CDR3 DNA: TGTGCCAGCAGTGAAGTAGGCGGGGGGATCAGTGACGAGCAGTACTTC
CDR3 protein: CASSEVGGGISDEQYF

J gene: TRBJ2-5
V gene: TRBV7-9
clone size: NA
D gene: NA
CDR3 DNA: TGTGCCAGCAGCTTAGCCGGGACGGAGACCCAGTACTTC
CDR3 protein: CASSLAGTETQYF

J gene: TRBJ2-5
V gene: TRBV6-5
clone size: once
D gene: NA
CDR3 DNA: TGTGCCAGCAGTTACTTTGGACAGCAAGAGACCCAGTACTTC
CDR3 protein: CASSYFGQQETQYF

J gene: TRBJ1-2
V gene: TRBV27
clone size: NA
D gene: NA
CDR3 DNA: TGTGCCAGCAGTTTAGACAGGCTCTATGGCTACACCTTC
CDR3 protein: CASSLDRLYGYTF

J gene: TRBJ1-5
V gene: TRBV2
clone size: NA
D gene: NA
CDR3 DNA: TGTGCCAGCAGTTCAGGACTGGATCAGCCCCAGCATTTT
CDR3 protein: CASSSGLDQPQHF

J gene: TRBJ2-5
V gene: TRBV14
clone size: many
D gene: NA
CDR3 DNA: TGTGCCAGCAGCCAAGACACGGGTTTCCAAGAGACCCAGTACTTC
CDR3 protein: CASSQDTGFQETQYF

J gene: TRBJ2-1
V gene: TRBV4-2
clone size: NA
D gene: TRBD2
CDR3 DNA: TGTGCCAGCAGCCAAGATGGCGGGACTAGCGGCTACAATGAGCAGTTCTTC
CDR3 protein: CASSQDGGTSGYNEQFF